This T cell receptor (beta chain) was retrieved from a study of graft-versus-host responses after intestinal transplantation. Across the study: Each of the recipients got a multivisceral, liver-intestinal, or isolated intestinal transplant. After anti-thymocyte globulin induction, recipients took tacrolimus and steroids for around three years. Study conclusions and caveats: Recipient marrow showed GvH clones, some seen first in ileum or blood.

Sequencing was performed with immunoSEQ multiplex PCR; in TCRdb, only in-frame clones are kept and a portion is missing. The sample shows approximately 88,000 clones, around 93% of them seen only once. A word on this clone: The antigen is unknown.

Germline V gene data show CDR1 as SEHNR and CDR2 as FQNEAQ (reference sequence). The CDR3 totals 14 residues. V lost 8 bases and J lost 0; bases outside the gene matches: 5. This sequence originates from a human donor who was the organ donor for an intestinal transplant. The sequencing used unstimulated CD4+ T cells sorted from spleen or lymph node cells, collected before transplant. The genes are TRBV7-9 and TRBJ2-3; the match to TRBD2 covers 7 bases. CDR3 bases: TGTGCCAGCCAAACGGGGGGTAGCACAGATACGCAGTATTTT. The encoded protein is CASQTGGSTDTQYF.